This T cell receptor (beta chain) was sequenced in a study of cytomegalovirus exposure and HLA in healthy donors listed by TCRdb under 2017. Study-wide context: In an earlier analysis of about 560 of the donors, roughly 300 Gb of sequence data and 90 million to 130 million unique TCR beta sequences from about 180 million T cells were reported. The genetic ancestry cluster associated with self-reported Caucasian donors included 80% to 90% of the roughly 360 genotyped donors. The study was designed to test whether signatures of past pathogen exposure could be identified by cataloging public T cell receptors. Typing coverage varied by locus: roughly 620-630 donors for A, B, C, DRB1 and DQB1; approximately 560 for DQA1; about 600 for DPA1; roughly 450 for DPB1. Around 320 gigabases of sequencing data and tens of millions of unique TCR sequences were included in an early release covering about 700 HLA-typed donors. All discovery cohort repertoires had been generated using a single sequencing platform. An earlier analysis of roughly 580 of the donors used high-throughput TCR beta sequencing to judge whether each TCR beta V gene segment behaved as functional or pseudogenic. Using immunosequencing, the study profiled T cell repertoires from about 620 subjects and related those repertoires to cytomegalovirus serostatus. A later genetic analysis used genome-wide SNP genotypes for about three fifths of the 666 donors, treating that subset as a discovery cohort. To predict cytomegalovirus infection status, the study brought together high-throughput TCR immunosequencing, statistical association of individual TCRs with disease status, and machine learning. A few DR-DQ haplotypes were treated as single units for association and clustering because of strong linkage in the cohort. Rather than drawing on any new phenotypic data, the later analysis identified candidate immune exposures from TCR beta sequences and the way those sequences occurred across donors. Across approximately 400 genotyped donors of the cohort, an average of roughly 200,000 unique TCR beta nucleotide sequences per donor were sequenced, and around 19% of those sequences were non-productive. A separate validation cohort of roughly 130 different subjects was used in addition to the approximately 700-subject first cohort. Alongside the repertoire data, information on donor age, sex, ethnicity and CMV serostatus was compiled. Both class I and class II loci were covered by HLA typing, at four-digit resolution. A later analysis re-examined previously published TCR beta repertoires from more than 600 donors and added high-resolution HLA genotyping to investigate patterns of TCR occurrence.

To prepare the library, the immunoSEQ multiplex PCR assay was applied. A mixture of 60 forward primers for TCR Vbeta segments and 13 reverse primers for TCR Jbeta segments was used in the multiplex PCR. Amplification of the CDR3 region of rearranged TCR beta genes was performed with a multiplex PCR assay on genomic DNA. Amplified TCR beta libraries were sequenced as 87-base-pair reads on the Illumina HiSeq System. Regarding the original processing steps: A later analysis counted tens of millions of unique TCR beta chains across the 550 to 800 repertoires, and some 12 million of these chains were shared by at least two donors. Raw reads were error-corrected and collapsed into unique sequences by a nearest-neighbor algorithm in which closely related sequences were merged to remove PCR and sequencing errors. CDR3 sequences were aligned to IMGT reference sequences to assign V, D and J gene segments. Each retained sequence needed at least a six-nucleotide match to both a V gene segment and a J gene segment. Rearrangements were called productive when the CDR3 lacked stop codons and stayed in frame with V and J; all others were non-productive. CDR3 was defined according to IMGT convention as the region running from the second conserved V-encoded cysteine to the conserved J-encoded phenylalanine. In an earlier analysis of some 550 of the donors, sequences lacking an unambiguous match to a single V gene segment were excluded. An earlier analysis of several hundred of the donors called V segments functional above 56.7% productive rearrangements and segregating when the between-donor standard deviation exceeded 5%. A statistical classification framework was built to diagnose cytomegalovirus status from the catalog of TCR beta chain sequences. A later analysis assigned V and J genes by comparing TCR nucleotide sequences with IMGT/GENE-DB human TR gene sequences. The TCRdist pipeline was used in a later analysis to assign CDR3 sequences and most-parsimonious VDJ recombination scenarios. In a later analysis, every TCR beta chain was defined by the combination of its CDR3 amino acid sequence and its V-gene family, and reads without a unique V-gene family were dropped. In a later analysis, approximately 590 highly shared, low-generation-probability nucleotide sequences were removed to address suspected cross-contamination and a sequencing artifact. In a later analysis, a clonal expansion index for each public chain was calculated from normalized within-repertoire ranks of inferred template counts. In a later analysis, generation probabilities were computed using a VDJ recombination model fitted to out-of-frame rearrangements, and the results were checked against IGoR. A later analysis scored TCR-TCR, TCR-HLA and TCR-CMV co-occurrence with hypergeometric tests, applying a repertoire-size bias correction to TCR pairs. A later analysis estimated false discovery rates by permuting HLA or CMV assignments 20 times. In a later analysis, co-occurring TCRs were grouped with DBSCAN, and TCRdist sequence similarity was added when clustering was performed within HLA-allele-positive subsets. Repertoires with fewer than 30,000 or more than 120,000 public chains, plus five repertoires with anomalous nucleotide sharing, were excluded from co-occurrence clustering. The immuneACCESS repertoire file appears here via TCRdb, limited to in-frame rearrangements. These files lack a portion of the clones; in checked studies, under half of the deficit traces to unresolved V genes, and the cause of the others is not known. Clone size and V and J calls were adopted from that table, with D and trimming inferred from the DNA. In this sample the table shows roughly 120,000 clones, around 67% of which occur a single time. The leading ten clones occupy 4% to 5% of the sample.

Concerning this clone itself: Its target antigen remains unknown. Per-nucleotide qualities are absent, and no much larger clonotype sits a single base away.

Spanning cysteine to phenylalanine, the CDR3 consists of 14 amino acids. The kept DNA is CDR3 alone, 42 bases in frame from the first base. Germline trimming: 5 bases from V, 10 bases from J; junction bases outside gene matches: 8. CDR1 and CDR2 are read off the germline V gene as MNHNS and SASEGT. The cohort consisted of 650 to 700 healthy bone marrow donors. At the time of sampling, all cohort members were nominally healthy, though unrecorded immune exposures were likely present. The donor tested CMV seronegative, placing the donor among the 350 or so seronegative members of the cohort. A peripheral blood sample was collected from each donor, and TCR beta sequencing was performed on peripheral blood mononuclear cells. Genomic DNA extraction from the blood cell samples was performed with the Qiagen DNeasy Blood Extraction Kit. Overall study outcomes, separate from this receptor: The study gave a list of under 200 TCR beta chains associated with cytomegalovirus. A group of highly shared sequence variants was considered likely to be a technical artifact of the sequencing pipeline. The cohort was sequenced for TCR beta chains only, and without alpha or paired-chain data the features that could be detected were limited. In a later analysis, TCR association rates were found to vary across HLA loci, with the most associated TCRs seen for DRB1 alleles and the fewest for HLA-C alleles. The presence/absence analyses assumed that sequencing depth was roughly uniform across donors, and that assumption may not be true. Some IMGT-functional V segments, including TRBV6-2 and TRBV6-3, could not be told apart with the 87-base-pair reads, so those segments were excluded. When HLA alleles, especially DR and DQ, strongly co-occurred, TCR associations were difficult to assign to individual alleles. A further reported finding was that TCR beta sequences accurately predicted the HLA-A and HLA-B alleles for most subjects in the first cohort. HLA typing was unavailable for some donors at each locus, so association tests used only the typed subset. Broadly in line with IMGT annotations, most TCR beta V segments showed up in productive rearrangements about 90% or about 30% of the time in an earlier analysis of approximately 640 of the donors. According to the authors, the approach could potentially be generalized to other disease states and immunological phenotypes. In a later analysis, around 17,000 TCR beta sequences were associated with specific HLA alleles at a false discovery rate of 0.05. The earlier analysis of 587 of the donors excluded 15 to 20 rarely observed V segments, including chromosome 9 orphons, because counts were too low. Linkage disequilibrium might explain the correlated functional status among segregating V segments, but an unknown experimental factor could not be ruled out. V-gene and J-gene trimming of TCR beta chains was associated with a missense DCLRE1C variant in a later genetic analysis, and the association was replicated in an independent cohort. Most TCR sequences were observed very rarely across donors, whereas some public TCRs were present in many individuals. Cytomegalovirus status was reported to be diagnosed by the classifier with high specificity and sensitivity in both the original and validation cohorts. In a later analysis, several top co-occurrence clusters were reported to appear linked to parvovirus B19, influenza, CMV and Epstein-Barr virus. In vitro tests confirmed that a few of the cytomegalovirus-associated TCR beta chains recognize cytomegalovirus antigens. According to a later analysis, most CMV-associated TCR beta chains appeared to be HLA-restricted, and the HLA associations seemed to be driven largely by CMV exposure. In a later analysis, HLA-associated TCR beta chains were found to be more clonally expanded and to have lower generation probabilities than equally common non-associated chains. Compared with the approximately 710-donor mean, donors in an Asian-associated ancestry cluster had fewer N-insertions in productive TCRs, according to a later genetic analysis. CMV serostatus was the only immune exposure information available for the cohort.

The receptor was isolated from a woman between 40 and 50 years old in good health and CMV-seronegative. This chain joins TRBV6-1 to TRBJ1-4; TRBD1 fits 9 bases in the junction. The sequenced material came from PBMCs. The CDR3 region: CASSWDRVQGKLFF. The nucleotides are TGTGCCAGCAGTTGGGACAGGGTTCAAGGAAAACTGTTTTTT.